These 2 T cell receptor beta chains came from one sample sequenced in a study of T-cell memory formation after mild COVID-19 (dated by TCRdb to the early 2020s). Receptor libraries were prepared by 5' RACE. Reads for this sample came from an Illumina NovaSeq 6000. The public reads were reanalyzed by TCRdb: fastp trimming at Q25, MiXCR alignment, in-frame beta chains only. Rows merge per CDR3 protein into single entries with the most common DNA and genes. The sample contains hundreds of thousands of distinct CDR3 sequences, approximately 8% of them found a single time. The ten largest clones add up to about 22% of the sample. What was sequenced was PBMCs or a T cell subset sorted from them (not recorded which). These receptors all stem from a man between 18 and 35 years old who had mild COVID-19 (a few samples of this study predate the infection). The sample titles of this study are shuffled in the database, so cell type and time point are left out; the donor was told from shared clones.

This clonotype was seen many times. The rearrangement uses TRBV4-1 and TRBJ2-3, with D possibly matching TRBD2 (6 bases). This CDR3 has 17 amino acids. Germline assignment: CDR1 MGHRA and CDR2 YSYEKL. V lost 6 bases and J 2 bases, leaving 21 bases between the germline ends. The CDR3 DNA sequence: TGCGCCAGCAGTAAACAAATGACGGGACTTGACACAGATACGCAGTATTTT. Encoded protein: CASSKQMTGLDTDTQYF.

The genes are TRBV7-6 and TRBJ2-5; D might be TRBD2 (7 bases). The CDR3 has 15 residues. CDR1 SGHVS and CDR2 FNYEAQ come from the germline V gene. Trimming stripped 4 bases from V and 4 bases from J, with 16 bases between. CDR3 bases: TGTGCCAGCAGCTCCCCGGGGGGCTGGGGAGAGACCCAGTACTTC. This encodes CASSSPGGWGETQYF.